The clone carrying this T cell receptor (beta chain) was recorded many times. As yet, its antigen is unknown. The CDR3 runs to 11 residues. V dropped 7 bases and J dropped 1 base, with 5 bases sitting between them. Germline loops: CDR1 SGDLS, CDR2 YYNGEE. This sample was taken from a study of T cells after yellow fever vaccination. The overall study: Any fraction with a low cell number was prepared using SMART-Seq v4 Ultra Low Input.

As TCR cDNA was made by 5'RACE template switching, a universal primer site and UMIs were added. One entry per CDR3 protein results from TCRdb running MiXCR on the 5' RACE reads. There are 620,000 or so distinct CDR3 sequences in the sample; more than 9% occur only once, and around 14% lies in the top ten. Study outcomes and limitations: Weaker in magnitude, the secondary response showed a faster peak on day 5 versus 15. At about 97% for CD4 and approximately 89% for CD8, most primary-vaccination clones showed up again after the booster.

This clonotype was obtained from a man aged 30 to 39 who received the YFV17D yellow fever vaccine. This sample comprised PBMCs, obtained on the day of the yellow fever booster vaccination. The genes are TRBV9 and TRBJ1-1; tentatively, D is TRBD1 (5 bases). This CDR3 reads CASGANTEAFF. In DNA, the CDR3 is TGTGCCAGCGGGGCGAACACTGAAGCTTTCTTT.